The clone carrying this TCR beta chain was detected only a few times. What it recognizes is unknown. This could be a read error, since a much larger clone is one nucleotide away. Samples came from axillary lymph nodes draining the breast cancer. The data originate from a study of breast tumors, draining lymph nodes, adjacent tissues. General study findings and limits: Most tumor T cells seemingly derive from lymph node, then expand in tumor. Data only fit, rather than demonstrated, lymph node origin of most tumor T cells. Compared with lymph nodes, tumors were less diverse; compared with nontumor tissue, more. Tumor and nontumor repertoires were significantly more similar in luminal-like than in basal-like breast cancer.

TCRdb re-analysed the multiplex PCR reads in MiXCR, keeping a single row per CDR3 protein. The repertoire holds approximately 100,000 distinct CDR3 sequences, with about 30% as singletons. Trimming stripped 3 bases from V and 0 bases from J, with 9 bases between. The CDR3 runs to 14 residues. The V and J genes are TRBV12-3 or TRBV12-4 and TRBJ2-7, with D unclear. The sequence came from a female donor with breast cancer. Some clones in this sample may be carry-over from other donors' samples. The sequenced sample was axillary lymph node tissue. This CDR3 is CASSFTQRSYEQYF. CDR3 bases: TGTGCCAGCAGTTTCACACAGCGCTCCTACGAGCAGTACTTC.